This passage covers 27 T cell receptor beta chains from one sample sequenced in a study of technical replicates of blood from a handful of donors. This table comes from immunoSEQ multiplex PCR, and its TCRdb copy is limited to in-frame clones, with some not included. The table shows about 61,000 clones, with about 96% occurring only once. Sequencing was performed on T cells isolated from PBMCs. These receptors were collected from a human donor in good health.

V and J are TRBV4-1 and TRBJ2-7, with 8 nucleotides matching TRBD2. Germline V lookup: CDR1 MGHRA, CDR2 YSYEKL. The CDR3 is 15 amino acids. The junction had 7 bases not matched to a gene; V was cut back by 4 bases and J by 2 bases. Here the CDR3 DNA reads TGCGCCAGCAGCCCCGCGGGGGGCAAAACCTACGAGCAGTACTTC. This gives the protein CASSPAGGKTYEQYF.

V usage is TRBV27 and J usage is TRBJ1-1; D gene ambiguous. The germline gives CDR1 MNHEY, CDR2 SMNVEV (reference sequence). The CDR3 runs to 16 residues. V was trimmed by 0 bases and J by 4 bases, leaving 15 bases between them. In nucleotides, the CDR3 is TGTGCCAGCAGTTTATCCCGCCGTGGCGGAAGCACTGAAGCTTTCTTT. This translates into CASSLSRRGGSTEAFF.

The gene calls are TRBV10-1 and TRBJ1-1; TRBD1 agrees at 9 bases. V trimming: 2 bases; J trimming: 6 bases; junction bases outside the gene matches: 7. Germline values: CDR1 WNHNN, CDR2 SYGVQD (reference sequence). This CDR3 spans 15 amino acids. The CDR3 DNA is TGCGCCAGCAGTGAGAAAGGGACAGGGAGGGCTGAAGCTTTCTTT. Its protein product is CASSEKGTGRAEAFF.

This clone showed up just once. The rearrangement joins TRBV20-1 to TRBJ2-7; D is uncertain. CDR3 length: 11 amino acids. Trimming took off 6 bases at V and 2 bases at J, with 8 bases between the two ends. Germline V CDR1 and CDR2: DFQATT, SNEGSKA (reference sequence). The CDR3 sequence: CSARSAYEQYF. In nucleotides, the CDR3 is TGCAGTGCCCGGTCGGCCTACGAGCAGTACTTC.

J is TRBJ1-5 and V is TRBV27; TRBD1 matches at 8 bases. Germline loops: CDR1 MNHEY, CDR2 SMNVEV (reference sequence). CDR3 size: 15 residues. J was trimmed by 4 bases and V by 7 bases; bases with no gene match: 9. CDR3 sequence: CASNLKTGENQPQHF. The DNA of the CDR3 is TGTGCCAGCAATCTGAAGACAGGGGAAAATCAGCCCCAGCATTTT.

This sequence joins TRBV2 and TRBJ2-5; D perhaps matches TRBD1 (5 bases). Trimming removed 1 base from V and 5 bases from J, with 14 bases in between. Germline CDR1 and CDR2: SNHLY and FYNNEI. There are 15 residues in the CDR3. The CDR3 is CASSEGIGAAETQYF. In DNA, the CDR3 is TGTGCCAGCAGTGAAGGGATAGGGGCAGCGGAGACCCAGTACTTC.

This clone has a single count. In nucleotides, the CDR3 is TGTGCCAGCAGTTCAGGGAATGGGAATCAGCCCCAGCATTTT. The encoded protein is CASSSGNGNQPQHF. This chain joins TRBV28 and TRBJ1-5; tentatively, D is TRBD1 (5 bases). The CDR3 loop spans 14 amino acids. Trimming left V 4 bases short and J 4 bases short, with 11 bases between. From germline, CDR1 is MDHEN and CDR2 SYDVKM.

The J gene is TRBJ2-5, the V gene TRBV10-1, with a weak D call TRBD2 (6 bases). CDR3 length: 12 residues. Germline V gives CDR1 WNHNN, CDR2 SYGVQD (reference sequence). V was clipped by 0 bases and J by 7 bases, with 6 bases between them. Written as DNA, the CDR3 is TGCGCCAGCAGTGAGTCGGAGGGGACCCAGTACTTC. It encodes CASSESEGTQYF.

CDR3 protein: CASSLRQDPWEQYF. In DNA form, the CDR3 reads TGTGCCAGCAGCCTCCGACAGGACCCCTGGGAGCAGTACTTC. The rearrangement uses TRBV5-4 and TRBJ2-7; tentative D call: TRBD1 (6 bases). V was trimmed by 4 bases and J by 7 bases, leaving 18 bases between them. The germline V gene encodes CDR1 SGHNT and CDR2 YYREEE (reference sequence). The CDR3 has 14 residues.

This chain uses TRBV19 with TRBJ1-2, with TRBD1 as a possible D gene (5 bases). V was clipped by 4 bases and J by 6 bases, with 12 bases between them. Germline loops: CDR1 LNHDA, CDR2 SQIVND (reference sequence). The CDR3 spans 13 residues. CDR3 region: CASSNQVGDGYTF. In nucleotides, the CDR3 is TGTGCCAGTAGTAACCAGGTAGGGGATGGCTACACCTTC. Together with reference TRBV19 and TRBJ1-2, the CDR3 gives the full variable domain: DGGITQSPKYLFRKEGQNVTLSCEQNLNHDAMYWYRQDPGQGLRLIYYSQIVNDFQKGDIAEGYSVSREKKESFPLTVTSAQKNPTAFYLCASSNQVGDGYTFGSGTRLTVV.

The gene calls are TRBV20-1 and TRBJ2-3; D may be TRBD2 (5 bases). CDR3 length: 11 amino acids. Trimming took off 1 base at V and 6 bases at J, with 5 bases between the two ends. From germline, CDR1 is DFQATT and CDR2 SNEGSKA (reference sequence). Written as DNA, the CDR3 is TGCAGTGCTAGAGGAGGGGATACGCAGTATTTT. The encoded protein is CSARGGDTQYF.

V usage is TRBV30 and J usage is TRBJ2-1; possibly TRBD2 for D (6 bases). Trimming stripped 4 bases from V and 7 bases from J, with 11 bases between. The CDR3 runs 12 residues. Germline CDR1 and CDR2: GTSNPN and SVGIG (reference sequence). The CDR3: CAWKLGGNEQFF. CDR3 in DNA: TGTGCCTGGAAACTAGGAGGGAATGAGCAGTTCTTC.

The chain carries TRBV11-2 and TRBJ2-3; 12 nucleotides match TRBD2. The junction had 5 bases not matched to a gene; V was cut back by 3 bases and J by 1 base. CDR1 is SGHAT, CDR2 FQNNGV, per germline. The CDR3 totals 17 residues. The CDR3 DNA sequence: TGTGCCAGCAGCTTTCTAGGACTAGCGGGACGCACAGATACGCAGTATTTT. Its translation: CASSFLGLAGRTDTQYF.

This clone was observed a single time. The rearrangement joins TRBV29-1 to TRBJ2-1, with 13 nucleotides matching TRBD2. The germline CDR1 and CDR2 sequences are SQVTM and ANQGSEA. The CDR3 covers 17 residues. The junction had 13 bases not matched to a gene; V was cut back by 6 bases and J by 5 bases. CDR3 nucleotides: TGCAGCGTCCCTAAAATCCTGACTAGCGGGAGGCACAATGAGCAGTTCTTC. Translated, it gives CSVPKILTSGRHNEQFF.

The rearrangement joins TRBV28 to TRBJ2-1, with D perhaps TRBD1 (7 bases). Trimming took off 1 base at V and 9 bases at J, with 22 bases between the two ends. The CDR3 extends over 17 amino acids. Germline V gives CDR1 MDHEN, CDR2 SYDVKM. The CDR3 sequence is CASSLFGQVSRGGEQFF. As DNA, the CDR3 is TGTGCCAGCAGTTTATTCGGACAGGTTTCCCGGGGAGGTGAGCAGTTCTTC. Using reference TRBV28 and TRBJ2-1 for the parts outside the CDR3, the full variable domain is DVKVTQSSRYLVKRTGEKVFLECVQDMDHENMFWYRQDPGLGLRLIYFSYDVKMKEKGDIPEGYSVSREKKERFSLILESASTNQTSMYLCASSLFGQVSRGGEQFFGPGTRLTVL.

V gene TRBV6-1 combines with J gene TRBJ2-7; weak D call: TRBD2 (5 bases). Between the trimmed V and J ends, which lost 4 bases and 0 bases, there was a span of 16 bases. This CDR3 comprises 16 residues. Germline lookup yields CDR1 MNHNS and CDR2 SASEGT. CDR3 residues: CASSGNGAVDSYEQYF. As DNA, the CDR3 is TGTGCCAGCAGTGGCAACGGAGCGGTGGACTCCTACGAGCAGTACTTC.

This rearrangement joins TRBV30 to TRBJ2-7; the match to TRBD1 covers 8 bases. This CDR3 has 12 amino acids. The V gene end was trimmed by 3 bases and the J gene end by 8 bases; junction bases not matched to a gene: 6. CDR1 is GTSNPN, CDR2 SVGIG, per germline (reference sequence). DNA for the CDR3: TGTGCCTGGAGGGAGGACAGGGCCCAGCAGTACTTC. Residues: CAWREDRAQQYF. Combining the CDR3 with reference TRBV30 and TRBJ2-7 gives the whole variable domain SQTIHQWPATLVQPVGSPLSLECTVEGTSNPNLYWYRQAAGRGLQLLFYSVGIGQISSEVPQNLSASRPQDRQFILSSKKLLLSDSGFYLCAWREDRAQQYFGPGTRLTVT.

The chain's CDR3 is CASSAGQVLEKLFF. The DNA of the CDR3 is TGTGCCAGCAGCGCAGGACAGGTCCTAGAAAAACTGTTTTTT. The chain has TRBV7-9 and TRBJ1-4; 7 positions agree with TRBD1. CDR3 length: 14 residues. Germline V gene lookup returns CDR1 SEHNR and CDR2 FQNEAQ (reference sequence). Trimming at V came to 5 bases and at J to 8 bases, leaving 8 bases not matched to a gene.

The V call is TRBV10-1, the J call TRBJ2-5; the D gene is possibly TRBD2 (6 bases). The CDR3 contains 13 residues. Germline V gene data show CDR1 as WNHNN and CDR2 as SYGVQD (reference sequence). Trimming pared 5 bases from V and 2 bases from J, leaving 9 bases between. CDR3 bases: TGCGCCAGCAGTAAGCTAGCGCAAGAGACCCAGTACTTC. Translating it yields CASSKLAQETQYF.

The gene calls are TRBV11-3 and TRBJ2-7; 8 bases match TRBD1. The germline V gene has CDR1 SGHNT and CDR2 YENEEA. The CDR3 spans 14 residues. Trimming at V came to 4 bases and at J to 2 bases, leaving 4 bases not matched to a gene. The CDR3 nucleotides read TGTGCCAGCAGCTCCCGGGACAGGACCTACGAGCAGTACTTC. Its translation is CASSSRDRTYEQYF.

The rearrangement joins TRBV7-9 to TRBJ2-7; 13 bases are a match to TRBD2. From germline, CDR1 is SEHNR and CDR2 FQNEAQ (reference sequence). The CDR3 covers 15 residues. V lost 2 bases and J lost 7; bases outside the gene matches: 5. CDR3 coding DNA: TGTGCCAGCAGCTTACCGGGACTAGCGGGACAAGAGCAGTACTTC. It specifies CASSLPGLAGQEQYF.

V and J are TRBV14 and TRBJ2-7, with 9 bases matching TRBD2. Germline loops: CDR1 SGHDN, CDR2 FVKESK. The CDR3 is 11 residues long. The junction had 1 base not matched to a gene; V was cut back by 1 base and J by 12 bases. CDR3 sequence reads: CASSQGLAVYF. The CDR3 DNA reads TGTGCCAGCAGCCAAGGACTAGCGGTGTACTTC.

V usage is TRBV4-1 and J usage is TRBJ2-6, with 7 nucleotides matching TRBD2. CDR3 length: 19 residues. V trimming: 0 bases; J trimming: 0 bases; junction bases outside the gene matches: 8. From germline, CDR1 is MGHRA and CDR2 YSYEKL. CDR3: CASSQERGRGRSGANVLTF. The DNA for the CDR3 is TGCGCCAGCAGCCAAGAAAGAGGGAGGGGCCGCTCTGGGGCCAACGTCCTGACTTTC.

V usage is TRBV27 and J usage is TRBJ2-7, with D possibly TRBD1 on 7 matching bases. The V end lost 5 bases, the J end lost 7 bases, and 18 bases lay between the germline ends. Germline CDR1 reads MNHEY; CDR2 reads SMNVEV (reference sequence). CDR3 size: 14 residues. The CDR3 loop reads CASSPGDSASEQYF. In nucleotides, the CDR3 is TGTGCCAGCAGTCCGGGGGACAGTGCTTCGGAGCAGTACTTC.

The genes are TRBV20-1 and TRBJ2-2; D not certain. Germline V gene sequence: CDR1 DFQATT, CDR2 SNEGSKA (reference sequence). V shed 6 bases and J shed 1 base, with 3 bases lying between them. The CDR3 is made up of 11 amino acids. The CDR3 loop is CSALNTGELFF. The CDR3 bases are TGCAGTGCCTTGAACACCGGGGAGCTGTTTTTT.

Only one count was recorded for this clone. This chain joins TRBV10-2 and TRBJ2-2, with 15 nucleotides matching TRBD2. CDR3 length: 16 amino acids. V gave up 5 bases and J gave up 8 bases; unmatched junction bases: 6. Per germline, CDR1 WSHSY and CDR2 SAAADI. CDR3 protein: CASSPGLAGGKGELFF. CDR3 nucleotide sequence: TGCGCCAGCAGTCCCGGACTAGCGGGAGGGAAAGGGGAGCTGTTTTTT.

Here the CDR3 reads CASSQNTEAFF. CDR3 in DNA: TGTGCCAGCAGCCAGAACACTGAAGCTTTCTTT. V and J are TRBV2 and TRBJ1-1; D gene unclear. Trimming pared 6 bases from V and 1 base from J, leaving 3 bases between. The V gene's germline CDR1 is SNHLY and CDR2 FYNNEI. This CDR3 is built from 11 residues.